Presented here are 6 T cell receptor beta chains from one specimen sequenced in a study of T cell responses to AZD1222 COVID-19 vaccine. TCRdb's table, derived via immunoSEQ multiplex PCR, lists solely in-frame clones and lacks some. Altogether 150,000 to 200,000 clones are present, roughly 88% being singletons, with the ten largest covering roughly 0.99%. The specimen comprised peripheral blood, sampled on day 0 of AZD1222 vaccination. The receptors come from an adult in good health.

This chain joins TRBV3-1 (or the pseudogene TRBV3-2) and TRBJ1-5; 10 nucleotides align to TRBD1. The germline gives CDR1 LGHDT, CDR2 YNNKEL (reference sequence). V shed 4 bases and J 5 bases; nucleotides not matched to a gene: 5. CDR3 length: 15 residues. The CDR3 region has the DNA TGTGCCAGCAGCCTCGGCGGGACAGGGGATCAGCCCCAGCATTTT. As protein: CASSLGGTGDQPQHF.

The CDR3 protein is CASSYGVQGNQPQHF. CDR3 coding DNA: TGTGCCAGCAGTTATGGGGTACAGGGCAATCAGCCCCAGCATTTT. The chain combines TRBV6-5 with TRBJ1-5; TRBD1 might be the D (5 bases). Trimming took 3 bases from V and 2 from J, leaving 11 bases between them. The CDR3 is made up of 15 amino acids. Per germline, CDR1 MNHEY and CDR2 SVGAGI.

This clone was detected once. The V gene is TRBV5-4, the J gene TRBJ2-7; D perhaps matches TRBD1 (6 bases). Trimming cost V 4 bases and J 2 bases, with 16 bases left between them. The germline V gene encodes CDR1 SGHNT and CDR2 YYREEE (reference sequence). This CDR3 is 15 amino acids long. CDR3 amino acids: CASSQGPHGPYEQYF. Here the CDR3 DNA reads TGTGCCAGCAGCCAGGGGCCCCACGGTCCCTACGAGCAGTACTTC.

This chain links TRBV6-2 or TRBV6-3 with TRBJ1-1; D remains ambiguous. Germline-derived CDR1 and CDR2 are MNHEY and SVGEGT. The CDR3 is 14 residues long. Trimming left V 5 bases short and J 2 bases short, with 12 bases between. The CDR3 nucleotides read TGTGCCAGCAGTCCCCCCGGGCCCAACACTGAAGCTTTCTTT. This translates into CASSPPGPNTEAFF.

The chain carries TRBV29-1 and TRBJ1-1; D is ambiguous. Trimming stripped 4 bases from V and 1 base from J, with 10 bases between. The CDR3 loop spans 13 amino acids. The V gene's germline CDR1 is SQVTM and CDR2 ANQGSEA. CDR3 residues: CSVVWRTNTEAFF. CDR3 nucleotide sequence: TGCAGCGTTGTGTGGAGGACGAACACTGAAGCTTTCTTT.

This chain uses TRBV27 with TRBJ2-7; TRBD2 matches 7 bases. CDR1 MNHEY and CDR2 SMNVEV come from the germline V gene (reference sequence). The CDR3 runs 13 residues. V was clipped by 6 bases and J by 4 bases; unmatched bases: 6. CDR3 DNA: TGTGCCAGCAGCCCGACGGGGGGTTACGAGCAGTACTTC. It is translated as CASSPTGGYEQYF.